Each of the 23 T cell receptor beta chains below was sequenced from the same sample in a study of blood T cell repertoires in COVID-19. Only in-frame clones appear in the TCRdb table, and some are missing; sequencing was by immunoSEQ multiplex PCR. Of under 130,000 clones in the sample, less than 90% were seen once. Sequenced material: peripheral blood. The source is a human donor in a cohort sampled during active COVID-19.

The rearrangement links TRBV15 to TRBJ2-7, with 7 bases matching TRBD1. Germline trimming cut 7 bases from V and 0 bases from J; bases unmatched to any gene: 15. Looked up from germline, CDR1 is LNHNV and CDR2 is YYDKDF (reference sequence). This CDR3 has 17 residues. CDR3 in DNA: TGTGCCACCACCAGGGGCAGGGGGTACCAGAGCTCCTACGAGCAGTACTTC. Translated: CATTRGRGYQSSYEQYF.

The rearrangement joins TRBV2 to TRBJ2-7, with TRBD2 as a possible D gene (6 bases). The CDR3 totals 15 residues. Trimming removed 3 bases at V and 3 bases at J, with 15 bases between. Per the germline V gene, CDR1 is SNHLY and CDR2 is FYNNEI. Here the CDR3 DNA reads TGTGCCAGCAGTGAGGACATAGCGGAGTTCTACGAGCAGTACTTC. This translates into CASSEDIAEFYEQYF. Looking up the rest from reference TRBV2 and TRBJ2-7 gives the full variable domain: EPEVTQTPSHQVTQMGQEVILRCVPISNHLYFYWYRQILGQKVEFLVSFYNNEISEKSEIFDDQFSVERPDGSNFTLKIRSTKLEDSAMYFCASSEDIAEFYEQYFGPGTRLTVT.

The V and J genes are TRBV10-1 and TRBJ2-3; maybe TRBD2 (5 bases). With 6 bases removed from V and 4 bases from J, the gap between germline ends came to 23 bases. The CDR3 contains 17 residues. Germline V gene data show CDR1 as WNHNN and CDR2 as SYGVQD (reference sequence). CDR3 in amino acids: CASSLGPTEVAPDTQYF. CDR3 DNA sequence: TGCGCCAGCAGCCTAGGACCTACGGAGGTAGCCCCAGATACGCAGTATTTT.

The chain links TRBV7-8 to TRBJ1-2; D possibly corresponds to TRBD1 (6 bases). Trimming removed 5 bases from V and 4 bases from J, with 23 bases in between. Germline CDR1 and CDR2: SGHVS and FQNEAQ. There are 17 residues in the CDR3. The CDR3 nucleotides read TGTGCCAGCAGCCCAATGGGTGAAGGGGGTATCGGCTATGGCTACACCTTC. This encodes CASSPMGEGGIGYGYTF. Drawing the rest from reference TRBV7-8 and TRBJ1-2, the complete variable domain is GAGVSQSPRYKVAKRGQDVALRCDPISGHVSLFWYQQALGQGPEFLTYFQNEAQLDKSGLPSDRFFAERPEGSVSTLKIQRTQQEDSAVYLCASSPMGEGGIGYGYTFGSGTRLTVV.

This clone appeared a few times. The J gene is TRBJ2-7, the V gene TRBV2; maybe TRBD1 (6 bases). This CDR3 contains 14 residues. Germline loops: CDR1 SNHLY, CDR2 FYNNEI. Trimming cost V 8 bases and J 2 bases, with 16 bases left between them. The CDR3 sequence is CASQGTFSTYEQYF. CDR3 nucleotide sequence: TGTGCCAGCCAAGGGACATTCTCTACCTACGAGCAGTACTTC.

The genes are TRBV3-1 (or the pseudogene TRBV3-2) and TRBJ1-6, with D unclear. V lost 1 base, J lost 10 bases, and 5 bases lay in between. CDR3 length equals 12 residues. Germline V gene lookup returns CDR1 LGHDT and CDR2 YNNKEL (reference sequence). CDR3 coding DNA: TGTGCCAGCAGCCAAGCCCAGTCACCCCTCCACTTT. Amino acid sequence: CASSQAQSPLHF.

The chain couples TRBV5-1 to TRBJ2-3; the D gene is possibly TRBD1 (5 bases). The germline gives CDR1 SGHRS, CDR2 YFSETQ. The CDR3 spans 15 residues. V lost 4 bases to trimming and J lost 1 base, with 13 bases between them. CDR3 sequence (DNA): TGCGCCAGCAGCGCCGCGTGGGGCCGCACAGATACGCAGTATTTT. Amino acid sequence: CASSAAWGRTDTQYF. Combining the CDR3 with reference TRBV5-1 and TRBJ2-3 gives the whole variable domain KAGVTQTPRYLIKTRGQQVTLSCSPISGHRSVSWYQQTPGQGLQFLFEYFSETQRNKGNFPGRFSGRQFSNSRSEMNVSTLELGDSALYLCASSAAWGRTDTQYFGPGTRLTVL.

Here the CDR3 DNA reads TGTGCCAGCAGCGGACCGGGACAGGTCAATTCTGGCTACACCTTC. Its translation: CASSGPGQVNSGYTF. The rearrangement links TRBV5-6 to TRBJ1-2, with 8 positions matching TRBD1. The CDR3 covers 15 residues. Germline CDR1 SGHDT, CDR2 YYEEEE. The ends lost 4 bases at V and 7 bases at J; junction bases unmatched: 12.

The CDR3 bases are TGTGCCAGCAGTCGAGGGGGACGGAGCCAAGAGACCCAGTACTTC. It translates to CASSRGGRSQETQYF. The chain couples TRBV11-2 to TRBJ2-5; D perhaps matches TRBD1 (6 bases). The CDR3 has 15 residues. In germline, CDR1 is SGHAT, CDR2 FQNNGV. V was cut by 6 bases and J by 1 base, with 15 bases left in between.

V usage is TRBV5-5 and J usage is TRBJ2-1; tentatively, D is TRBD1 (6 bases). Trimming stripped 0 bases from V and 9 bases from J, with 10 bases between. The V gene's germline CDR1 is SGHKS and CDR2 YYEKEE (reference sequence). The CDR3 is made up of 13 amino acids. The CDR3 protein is CASSLGTVGEQFF. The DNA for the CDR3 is TGTGCCAGCAGCTTGGGGACAGTGGGTGAGCAGTTCTTC.

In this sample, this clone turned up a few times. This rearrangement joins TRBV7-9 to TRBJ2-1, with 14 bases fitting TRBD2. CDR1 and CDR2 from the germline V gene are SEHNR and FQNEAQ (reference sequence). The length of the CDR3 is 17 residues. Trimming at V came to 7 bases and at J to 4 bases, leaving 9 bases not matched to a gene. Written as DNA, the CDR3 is TGTGCCAGCACCATGACTAGCGGGGGGGCCGATTACAATGAGCAGTTCTTC. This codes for CASTMTSGGADYNEQFF.

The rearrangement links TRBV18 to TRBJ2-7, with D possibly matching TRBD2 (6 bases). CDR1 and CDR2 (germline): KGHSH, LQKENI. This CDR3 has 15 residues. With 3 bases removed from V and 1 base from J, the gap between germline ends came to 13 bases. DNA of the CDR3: TGTGCCAGCTCACCCTCCGGGGGTCGTTCCTACGAGCAGTACTTC. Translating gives CASSPSGGRSYEQYF.

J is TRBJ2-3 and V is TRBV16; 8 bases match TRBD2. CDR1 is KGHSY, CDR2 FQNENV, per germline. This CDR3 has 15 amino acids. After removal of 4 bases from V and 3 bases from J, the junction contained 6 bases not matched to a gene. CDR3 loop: CASSPERGGTDTQYF. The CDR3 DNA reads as TGTGCCAGCAGCCCCGAACGGGGGGGGACAGATACGCAGTATTTT.

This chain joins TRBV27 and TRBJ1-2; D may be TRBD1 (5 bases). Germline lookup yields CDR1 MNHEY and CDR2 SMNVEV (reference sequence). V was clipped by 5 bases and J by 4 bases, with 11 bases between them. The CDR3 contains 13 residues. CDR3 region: CASSGDWSYGYTF. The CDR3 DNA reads TGTGCCAGCAGTGGGGACTGGAGCTATGGCTACACCTTC.

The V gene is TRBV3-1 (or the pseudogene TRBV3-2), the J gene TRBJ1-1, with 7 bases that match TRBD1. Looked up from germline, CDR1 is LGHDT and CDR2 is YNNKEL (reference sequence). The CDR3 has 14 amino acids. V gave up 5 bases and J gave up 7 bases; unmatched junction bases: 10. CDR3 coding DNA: TGTGCCAGCAGCAACCCGGACAGGCAGGGTGAAGCTTTCTTT. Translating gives CASSNPDRQGEAFF.

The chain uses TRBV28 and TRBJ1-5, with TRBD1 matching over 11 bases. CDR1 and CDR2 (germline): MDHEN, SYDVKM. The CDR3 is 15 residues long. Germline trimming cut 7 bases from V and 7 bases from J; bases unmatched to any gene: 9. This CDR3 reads CASTPGTGGYQPQHF. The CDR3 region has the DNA TGTGCCAGCACCCCCGGGACAGGGGGTTACCAGCCCCAGCATTTT.

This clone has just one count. CDR3 coding DNA: TGTGCCACCAGCAGAGATGCGCAACTCTCTGGAAACACCATATATTTT. It encodes CATSRDAQLSGNTIYF. The chain is built from TRBV15 and TRBJ1-3; no firm D call. The CDR3 consists of 16 residues. V lost 0 bases to trimming and J lost 0 bases, with 9 bases between them. Germline V lookup: CDR1 LNHNV, CDR2 YYDKDF (reference sequence). The full variable domain, in which reference TRBV15 and TRBJ1-3 provide the parts outside the CDR3, is DAMVIQNPRYQVTQFGKPVTLSCSQTLNHNVMYWYQQKSSQAPKLLFHYYDKDFNNEADTPDNFQSRRPNTSFCFLDIRSPGLGDTAMYLCATSRDAQLSGNTIYFGEGSWLTVV.

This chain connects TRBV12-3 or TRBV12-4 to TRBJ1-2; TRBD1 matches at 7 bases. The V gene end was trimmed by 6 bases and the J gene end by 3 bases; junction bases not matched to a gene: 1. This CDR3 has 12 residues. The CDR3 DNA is TGTGCCAGCAGAGACAGGGACTATGGCTACACCTTC. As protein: CASRDRDYGYTF.

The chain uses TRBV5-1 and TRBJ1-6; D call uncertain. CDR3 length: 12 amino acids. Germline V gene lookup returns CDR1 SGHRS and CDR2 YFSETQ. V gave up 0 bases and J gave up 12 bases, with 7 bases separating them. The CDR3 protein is CASSLDGLPLHF. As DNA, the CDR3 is TGCGCCAGCAGCTTGGACGGTTTACCCCTCCACTTT.

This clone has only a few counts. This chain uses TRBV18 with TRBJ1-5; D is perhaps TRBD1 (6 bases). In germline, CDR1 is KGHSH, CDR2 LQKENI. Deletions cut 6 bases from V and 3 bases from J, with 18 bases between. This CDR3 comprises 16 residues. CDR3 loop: CASSLPGDRNNQPQHF. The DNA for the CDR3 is TGTGCCAGCTCCCTCCCAGGGGACCGGAACAATCAGCCCCAGCATTTT.

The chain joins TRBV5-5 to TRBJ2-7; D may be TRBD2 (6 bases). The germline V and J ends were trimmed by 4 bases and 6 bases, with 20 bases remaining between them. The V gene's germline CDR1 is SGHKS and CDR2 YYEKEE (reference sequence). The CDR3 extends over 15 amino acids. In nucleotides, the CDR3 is TGTGCCAGCAGCCCCCTGGCTGGGGCCGGGGGCGAGCAGTACTTC. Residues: CASSPLAGAGGEQYF.

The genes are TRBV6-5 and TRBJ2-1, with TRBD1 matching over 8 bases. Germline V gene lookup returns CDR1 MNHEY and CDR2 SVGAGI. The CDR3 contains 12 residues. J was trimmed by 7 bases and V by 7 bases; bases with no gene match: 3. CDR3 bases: TGTGCCAGCACCAGGGGGCTAAATGAGCAGTTCTTC. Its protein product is CASTRGLNEQFF.

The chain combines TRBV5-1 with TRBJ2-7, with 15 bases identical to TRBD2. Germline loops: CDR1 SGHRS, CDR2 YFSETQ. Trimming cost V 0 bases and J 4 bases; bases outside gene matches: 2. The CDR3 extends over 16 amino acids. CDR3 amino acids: CASSLGGTSGGYEQYF. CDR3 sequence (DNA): TGCGCCAGCAGCTTGGGCGGGACTAGCGGGGGGTACGAGCAGTACTTC.